What follows describes a single T cell receptor beta chain. Its antigen is unknown. Clones were read by immunoSEQ multiplex PCR, and TCRdb kept only the in-frame ones, dropping some. The sample comprises 140,000 to 150,000 clones, over 85% of which are singletons, and approximately 1.8% rests with the top ten. These data are taken from a study of T cell responses to AZD1222 COVID-19 vaccine. Study-level findings and limits: The repertoires were collected only after the peak T cell response. At baseline, just a handful of AZD1222 recipients tested seropositive.

Per the germline V gene, CDR1 is SQVTM and CDR2 is ANQGSEA. V lost 7 bases and J lost 2; bases outside the gene matches: 6. The CDR3 is 14 amino acids. Pooling of second doses given at about 4 or about 12 weeks was done. The sample was peripheral blood, taken 28 days after the second AZD1222 dose. The receptor comes from an adult who received the AZD1222 COVID-19 vaccine. The rearrangement uses TRBV29-1 and TRBJ1-1; 11 bases match TRBD1. The CDR3 DNA is TGCAGCGCAGGGGACAGGGGGACCAACACTGAAGCTTTCTTT. As protein: CSAGDRGTNTEAFF.